The 2 T cell receptor beta chains below were found in one sample sequenced in a study of radiotherapy plus CTLA-4 blockade in lung cancer. Repertoires were generated with immunoSEQ multiplex PCR, while TCRdb's copy carries only in-frame clones and drops some. Here the sample spans 50,000 to 65,000 clones, around 80% being singletons. The sequenced sample was peripheral blood, obtained from a patient treated with radiotherapy plus ipilimumab. All receptors come from a human donor with non-small cell lung cancer who had a partial response to radiotherapy plus ipilimumab.

This CDR3 reads CASSRQGRDEQYF. The CDR3 DNA reads as TGCGCCAGCAGCCGACAGGGGCGGGACGAGCAGTACTTC. This chain uses TRBV5-1 with TRBJ2-7; 8 nucleotides match TRBD1. The V gene end was trimmed by 4 bases and the J gene end by 5 bases; junction bases not matched to a gene: 5. CDR3 length: 13 amino acids. Germline CDR1 reads SGHRS; CDR2 reads YFSETQ.

The V and J genes are TRBV19 and TRBJ1-5; tentative D call: TRBD1 (5 bases). V lost 4 bases, J lost 9 bases, and 13 bases lay in between. CDR3 length equals 13 residues. In germline, CDR1 is LNHDA, CDR2 SQIVND (reference sequence). The CDR3 sequence: CASSTGREGPQHF. Here the CDR3 DNA reads TGTGCCAGTAGTACAGGGCGGGAGGGGCCCCAGCATTTT.